The rows below give T cell receptor beta chains drawn from one sample of a study of T cells of healthy individuals. TCRdb processed the 5' RACE reads anew with MiXCR; each CDR3 protein has one entry. Seen here are 85,000 to 100,000 distinct CDR3 sequences, approximately 15% observed once, and the top ten hold roughly 6.1%. Every receptor here comes from a human donor in good health. Each CDR3 is given without its conserved first and last residue.

J gene: TRBJ2-5
V gene: TRBV29-1
CDR3 protein: SVPHSGLQETQY

J gene: TRBJ1-2
V gene: TRBV30
CDR3 protein: AGGRGSYSGYT

J gene: TRBJ2-2
V gene: TRBV7-7
CDR3 protein: ASSLQGATGELF

J gene: TRBJ2-1
V gene: TRBV4-3
CDR3 protein: ASSQDSLAGRGSYNEQF

J gene: TRBJ2-7
V gene: TRBV7-2
CDR3 protein: ASSLQGGTYEQY

J gene: TRBJ1-5
V gene: TRBV6-2/TRBV6-3
CDR3 protein: ASTDWTGEAGSNQPQH

J gene: TRBJ1-6
V gene: TRBV28
CDR3 protein: ASTSLVNNSPLH

J gene: TRBJ1-5
V gene: TRBV7-2
CDR3 protein: ASSPDRGLNHGLQPQH

J gene: TRBJ1-2
V gene: TRBV7-3
CDR3 protein: ASSLNRDGYT

J gene: TRBJ1-1
V gene: TRBV5-1
CDR3 protein: ASSLGEIENTEAF

J gene: TRBJ2-1
V gene: TRBV6-1
CDR3 protein: ASSESGGSYNEQF

J gene: TRBJ2-6
V gene: TRBV20-1
CDR3 protein: SARDWVWDSGAGANVLT

J gene: TRBJ1-6
V gene: TRBV7-6
CDR3 protein: ASSTGTIHNSPLH

J gene: TRBJ2-1
V gene: TRBV2
CDR3 protein: ASRRERGGNEQF

J gene: TRBJ1-1
V gene: TRBV7-9
CDR3 protein: ASSLRDRVVEAF

J gene: TRBJ2-1
V gene: TRBV19
CDR3 protein: ASSTGGPQGEQF